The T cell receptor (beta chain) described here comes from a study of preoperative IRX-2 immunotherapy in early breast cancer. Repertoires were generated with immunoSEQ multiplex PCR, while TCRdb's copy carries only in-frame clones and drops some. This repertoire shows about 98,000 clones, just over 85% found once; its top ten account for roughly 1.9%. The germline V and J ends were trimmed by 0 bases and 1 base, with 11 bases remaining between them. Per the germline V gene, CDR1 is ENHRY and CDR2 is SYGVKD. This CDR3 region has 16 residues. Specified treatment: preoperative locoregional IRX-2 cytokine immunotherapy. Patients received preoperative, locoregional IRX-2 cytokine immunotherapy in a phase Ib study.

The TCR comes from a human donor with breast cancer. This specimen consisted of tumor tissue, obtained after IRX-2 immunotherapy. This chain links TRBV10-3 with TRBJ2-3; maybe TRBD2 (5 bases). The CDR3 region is CAISESRVEGTDTQYF. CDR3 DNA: TGTGCCATCAGTGAGTCGCGGGTGGAAGGCACAGATACGCAGTATTTT.